Presented here are 20 T cell receptor beta chains from one specimen sequenced in a study of vaccination effects on CD4 cells after COVID-19. Pools of viral peptides were used by the ViraFEST assay to expand antigen-specific CD4+ T cells ahead of sequencing. When less than 11 days of culture had elapsed, CD4+ T cells were isolated. All participants had two doses of either the BNT162b2 or mRNA-1273 vaccine. Antigen specificity for these receptors is unknown. TCRdb keeps only in-frame clones here, not all; method: immunoSEQ multiplex PCR. The table shows 30,000 to 40,000 clones, with just under 85% occurring only once. Here the sequenced sample was CD4+ T cells from PBMCs cultured with HCoV-NL63 spike peptides, taken after COVID-19 vaccination. These receptors all stem from a human donor who received a COVID-19 vaccine. Some clones in this sample may be carry-over from other donors' samples.

The V gene is TRBV6-5, the J gene TRBJ2-7, with D maybe TRBD2 (6 bases). CDR1 is MNHEY and CDR2 is SVGAGI in the germline V gene. CDR3 length equals 13 residues. V dropped 0 bases and J dropped 13 bases, with 16 bases sitting between them. CDR3 DNA: TGTGCCAGCAGTTACTCGGGAGGCGGCGTGGGATACGTC. It specifies CASSYSGGGVGYV.

The V gene is TRBV7-3, the J gene TRBJ2-2, with 9 bases that match TRBD1. The CDR3 is 15 amino acids. CDR1 is SGHTA and CDR2 is FQGTGA in the germline V gene. V lost 5 bases and J lost 6; bases outside the gene matches: 7. The CDR3 bases are TGTGCCAGCAGCCATGCGGGACAGGGCCCCGGGGAGCTGTTTTTT. Protein sequence: CASSHAGQGPGELFF.

The J gene is TRBJ2-7, the V gene TRBV5-1, with TRBD2 as a possible D gene (5 bases). Germline V gene lookup returns CDR1 SGHRS and CDR2 YFSETQ. This CDR3 has 12 residues. V was clipped by 5 bases and J by 7 bases, with 13 bases between them. DNA of the CDR3: TGCGCCAGCAGGGACTCAACGGGGGAGCAGTACGTC. This codes for CASRDSTGEQYV.

Here the CDR3 reads CASSEGGRGRTEAFF. The CDR3, as DNA: TGCGCCAGCAGTGAGGGTGGCAGGGGGCGAACTGAAGCTTTCTTT. J is TRBJ1-1 and V is TRBV10-1; 8 bases are shared with TRBD1. Trimming cost V 2 bases and J 5 bases; bases outside gene matches: 7. Germline CDR1 WNHNN, CDR2 SYGVQD (reference sequence). The CDR3 loop spans 15 amino acids.

The rearrangement links TRBV7-3 to TRBJ2-5; D is possibly TRBD1 or TRBD2 (5 bases each). CDR3 size: 13 residues. V lost 2 bases to trimming and J lost 5 bases, with 9 bases between them. The germline V gene encodes CDR1 SGHTA and CDR2 FQGTGA. CDR3 sequence reads: CASSLHWGETQYF. Written as DNA, the CDR3 is TGTGCCAGCAGCTTACACTGGGGGGAGACCCAGTACTTC.

The chain recombines TRBV20-1 with TRBJ2-7, with TRBD1 as a possible D gene (5 bases). CDR1 DFQATT and CDR2 SNEGSKA come from the germline V gene (reference sequence). Trimming left V 6 bases short and J 7 bases short, with 13 bases between. This CDR3 is 11 amino acids long. CDR3 sequence: CSASGIQEQYV. DNA for the CDR3: TGCAGTGCCTCAGGGATACAAGAGCAGTACGTC.

The genes are TRBV9 and TRBJ2-7, with unresolved D. Germline CDR1 reads SGDLS; CDR2 reads YYNGEE. CDR3 length equals 10 residues. Trimming stripped 0 bases from V and 7 bases from J, with 2 bases between. The DNA of the CDR3 is TGTGCCAGCAGCGTAGGAGAGCAGTACGTC. Its translation is CASSVGEQYV.

The rearrangement uses TRBV6-2 or TRBV6-3 and TRBJ1-1; D may be TRBD1 (5 bases). This CDR3 region has 15 residues. Trimming removed 4 bases at V and 0 bases at J, with 12 bases between. Germline V gene sequence: CDR1 MNHEY, CDR2 SVGEGT. CDR3 in amino acids: CASSLEGTVNTEAFF. As DNA, the CDR3 is TGTGCCAGCAGTTTGGAGGGGACCGTGAACACTGAAGCTTTCTTT.

The chain recombines TRBV14 with TRBJ2-5; D not resolved. This CDR3 has 16 residues. Trimming pared 1 base from V and 4 bases from J, leaving 16 bases between. The germline CDR1 and CDR2 sequences are SGHDN and FVKESK. CDR3 nucleotide sequence: TGTGCCAGCAGCCAAGTTCAGGAAATGAAATTAGAGACCCAGTACTTC. As protein: CASSQVQEMKLETQYF.

The chain has TRBV11-2 and TRBJ1-5; the D gene is possibly TRBD1 (6 bases). The CDR3 consists of 13 residues. Trimming pared 5 bases from V and 10 bases from J, leaving 15 bases between. CDR1 is SGHAT, CDR2 FQNNGV, per germline. CDR3 loop: CASSPLDSSPQHF. The CDR3 DNA sequence: TGTGCCAGCAGCCCCCTGGACAGCAGTCCCCAGCATTTT.

The chain combines TRBV5-4 with TRBJ1-5; D perhaps matches TRBD1 (5 bases). The germline V gene has CDR1 SGHNT and CDR2 YYREEE (reference sequence). The CDR3 totals 14 residues. Trimming took 0 bases from V and 5 from J, leaving 9 bases between them. CDR3 in DNA: TGTGCCAGCAGCTTGGGGGGCTCCGATCAGCCCCAGCATTTT. Translated, it gives CASSLGGSDQPQHF.

The chain is built from TRBV27 and TRBJ1-2; no definite D call. This CDR3 has 11 amino acids. The V end lost 6 bases, the J end lost 7 bases, and 9 bases lay between the germline ends. The germline CDR1 and CDR2 sequences are MNHEY and SMNVEV (reference sequence). The CDR3 sequence: CASRTRGGYTF. The CDR3 DNA reads as TGTGCCAGCAGGACCCGGGGTGGCTACACCTTC.

The rearrangement uses TRBV7-9 and TRBJ2-3, with TRBD1 matching over 9 bases. V shed 3 bases, J shed 5 bases, and the junction held 6 bases outside the gene matches. Per the germline V gene, CDR1 is SEHNR and CDR2 is FQNEAQ (reference sequence). CDR3 length: 15 residues. CDR3 residues: CASSFRDRAGDTQYF. The CDR3 region has the DNA TGTGCCAGCAGCTTTAGGGACAGGGCGGGAGATACGCAGTATTTT.

The J gene is TRBJ1-4, the V gene TRBV19, with 9 bases fitting TRBD1. The V segment lost 4 bases and the J segment 7 bases; nucleotides outside the gene matches: 7. Germline CDR1 LNHDA, CDR2 SQIVND (reference sequence). The CDR3 consists of 15 residues. CDR3 protein: CASSTHRGRAEKLFF. In DNA, the CDR3 is TGTGCCAGTAGTACACACAGGGGGCGAGCTGAAAAACTGTTTTTT.

This chain joins TRBV18 and TRBJ1-2; possibly TRBD1 for D (6 bases). The CDR3 has 17 amino acids. Germline CDR1 is KGHSH and CDR2 is LQKENI. Trimming took off 2 bases at V and 7 bases at J, with 23 bases between the two ends. DNA of the CDR3: TGTGCCAGCTCACCAATCACACAGGCAGGGGCGAACGTTGGCTACACCTTC. It yields the protein CASSPITQAGANVGYTF.

V and J are TRBV11-3 and TRBJ2-1; D uncertain. CDR1 is SGHNT and CDR2 is YENEEA in the germline V gene. The CDR3 is made up of 13 amino acids. Trimming stripped 5 bases from V and 7 bases from J, with 12 bases between. The CDR3 DNA reads as TGTGCCAGCAGCCCTAATCACCTAAATGAGCAGTTCTTC. Protein sequence: CASSPNHLNEQFF.

This clone was counted a few times. V usage is TRBV5-8 and J usage is TRBJ2-2; perhaps D is TRBD1 or TRBD2 (5 bases each). Germline V gene data show CDR1 as SGHTS and CDR2 as YDEGEE. The CDR3 has 15 amino acids. Trimming pared 4 bases from V and 3 bases from J, leaving 13 bases between. The CDR3 spells CASSLRDLYTGELFF. CDR3 sequence (DNA): TGTGCCAGCAGCCTCCGGGACCTCTACACCGGGGAGCTGTTTTTT.

The rearrangement joins TRBV5-1 to TRBJ1-3; 9 positions agree with TRBD1. Per the germline V gene, CDR1 is SGHRS and CDR2 is YFSETQ. The length of the CDR3 is 16 residues. V lost 5 bases, J lost 0 bases, and 6 bases stayed unmatched. In DNA, the CDR3 is TGCGCCAGCAGACCGGGACAGGGAGTCTCTGGAAACACCATATATTTT. Translated, it gives CASRPGQGVSGNTIYF.

This chain joins TRBV11-2 and TRBJ1-6; D might be TRBD1 (6 bases). Between the trimmed V and J ends, which lost 6 bases and 5 bases, there was a span of 14 bases. There are 15 residues in the CDR3. Germline CDR1 SGHAT, CDR2 FQNNGV. CDR3 sequence reads: CASSSLAGDNSPLHF. DNA for the CDR3: TGTGCCAGCAGTTCGTTGGCAGGGGATAATTCACCCCTCCACTTT.

The J gene is TRBJ2-2, the V gene TRBV7-3; D is undetermined. The CDR3 extends over 17 amino acids. Germline values: CDR1 SGHTA, CDR2 FQGTGA. The V end lost 0 bases, the J end lost 0 bases, and 11 bases lay between the germline ends. CDR3 residues: CASSLTKERANTGELFF. CDR3 bases: TGTGCCAGCAGCTTAACTAAGGAGCGCGCGAACACCGGGGAGCTGTTTTTT.